The next 27 T cell receptor beta chains were all read from a single sample in a study of blood T cell repertoires in COVID-19. The data were produced by immunoSEQ multiplex PCR, yet TCRdb's version contains in-frame clones alone and is incomplete. The table has 200,000 to 250,000 clones, about nine tenths seen once. The material sequenced was peripheral blood. All receptors come from a young man with COVID-19, enrolled during active disease.

This chain connects TRBV6-2 or TRBV6-3 to TRBJ1-2, with a tentative D call TRBD1 (6 bases). With 2 bases removed from V and 6 bases from J, the gap between germline ends came to 13 bases. This CDR3 contains 14 residues. CDR1 is MNHEY, CDR2 SVGEGT, per germline. The CDR3: CASSYGSQGHGYTF. The CDR3 DNA reads as TGTGCCAGCAGTTACGGTTCCCAGGGGCATGGCTACACCTTC.

This sequence joins TRBV18 and TRBJ1-4; 8 bases line up with TRBD1. The J segment lost 7 bases and the V segment lost 5 bases, leaving 9 bases of the junction unmatched. Germline loops: CDR1 KGHSH, CDR2 LQKENI. This CDR3 has 15 amino acids. The CDR3 DNA follows: TGTGCCAGCTCATTCGGACAGGGTGGTGGTGAAAAACTGTTTTTT. Protein: CASSFGQGGGEKLFF.

The chain carries TRBV6-5 and TRBJ1-2; a possible D gene is TRBD1 (5 bases). CDR1 MNHEY and CDR2 SVGAGI come from the germline V gene. This CDR3 spans 16 amino acids. Trimming took off 0 bases at V and 2 bases at J, with 13 bases between the two ends. Written as DNA, the CDR3 is TGTGCCAGCAGTTACTCGAGGTCGGGGGGGAACTATGGCTACACCTTC. Its protein product is CASSYSRSGGNYGYTF.

CDR3 in amino acids: CASSPIRVLNTEAFF. CDR3 bases: TGTGCCAGCAGCCCCATCCGGGTCCTGAACACTGAAGCTTTCTTT. The chain carries TRBV2 and TRBJ1-1, with unresolved D. V lost 6 bases and J 0 bases, leaving 14 bases between the germline ends. The length of the CDR3 is 15 residues. Germline CDR1 is SNHLY and CDR2 is FYNNEI.

The V call is TRBV6-2 or TRBV6-3, the J call TRBJ1-5; no clear D. Germline V gene sequence: CDR1 MNHEY, CDR2 SVGEGT. The CDR3 is made up of 12 amino acids. The V gene lost 6 bases and the J gene lost 9 bases, with 12 bases spanning the gap. CDR3 loop: CASSLFATPQHF. For the CDR3, the DNA is TGTGCCAGCAGCCTTTTTGCTACGCCCCAGCATTTT.

This clone has only one observation. V and J are TRBV28 and TRBJ2-5, with a possible D match to TRBD2 (5 bases). The CDR3 consists of 14 residues. Germline loops: CDR1 MDHEN, CDR2 SYDVKM. The ends were cut back, 10 bases at V and 7 bases at J, with 22 bases in the middle. The CDR3 sequence: CATSGSRGIRTQYF. DNA for the CDR3: TGTGCCACCTCGGGGTCCCGAGGGATAAGGACCCAGTACTTC.

The chain links TRBV5-6 to TRBJ1-2; no clear D. With 1 base removed from V and 4 bases from J, the gap between germline ends came to 14 bases. This CDR3 region has 15 residues. The germline V gene encodes CDR1 SGHDT and CDR2 YYEEEE. CDR3: CASSLPGIRVYGYTF. The CDR3, as DNA: TGTGCCAGCAGCTTGCCGGGGATTCGAGTCTATGGCTACACCTTC.

The table lists this clone with a few counts. The V call is TRBV28, the J call TRBJ1-1; no clear D. Germline V CDR1 and CDR2: MDHEN, SYDVKM. V lost 6 bases and J 9 bases, leaving 11 bases between the germline ends. CDR3 length: 11 amino acids. The CDR3 loop reads CASRSLGQAFF. CDR3 nucleotides: TGTGCCAGCAGGTCCCTTGGGCAAGCTTTCTTT. The complete variable domain, with remaining parts taken from reference TRBV28 and TRBJ1-1, reads DVKVTQSSRYLVKRTGEKVFLECVQDMDHENMFWYRQDPGLGLRLIYFSYDVKMKEKGDIPEGYSVSREKKERFSLILESASTNQTSMYLCASRSLGQAFFGQGTRLTVV.

This clone showed up just once. This chain connects TRBV28 to TRBJ1-1; D is perhaps TRBD1 (6 bases). CDR1 is MDHEN and CDR2 is SYDVKM in the germline V gene. The V gene lost 4 bases and the J gene lost 8 bases, with 20 bases spanning the gap. The CDR3 spans 15 residues. The CDR3 bases are TGTGCCAGCAGTTCGTCCAAGGGGGTAGTTGGAGAAGCTTTCTTT. It encodes CASSSSKGVVGEAFF.

The rearrangement uses TRBV7-2 and TRBJ2-5; TRBD1 aligns across 10 bases. This CDR3 has 15 amino acids. Germline CDR1 SGHTA, CDR2 FQGNSA. V lost 4 bases and J lost 5; bases outside the gene matches: 7. CDR3 protein: CASSWTGGIVETQYF. Written as DNA, the CDR3 is TGTGCCAGCAGCTGGACAGGGGGAATTGTGGAGACCCAGTACTTC.

This clone was found a few times. The genes are TRBV10-2 and TRBJ1-2, with a tentative D call TRBD1 (6 bases). Germline CDR1 and CDR2: WSHSY and SAAADI. This CDR3 comprises 13 residues. V shed 7 bases and J shed 6 bases, with 15 bases lying between them. CDR3 region: CASTPLGGNGYTF. The CDR3 DNA follows: TGCGCCAGCACCCCGCTAGGGGGAAATGGCTACACCTTC.

This sequence joins TRBV7-2 and TRBJ1-2, with TRBD1 matching 10 bases. The trim removed 9 bases at V and 0 bases at J, leaving 13 bases unmatched. The CDR3 has 17 residues. From germline, CDR1 is SGHTA and CDR2 FQGNSA. The CDR3 here is CASLPGQGSLANYGYTF. For the CDR3, the DNA is TGTGCCAGTCTCCCGGGACAGGGGTCCTTAGCTAACTATGGCTACACCTTC.

This clone was seen just once. Other DNA sequences in this specimen translate into the identical CDR3. The V call is TRBV18, the J call TRBJ1-1; D is undetermined. The V and J ends lost 3 bases and 1 base respectively, with 6 bases between them. The CDR3 runs to 13 residues. CDR1 KGHSH and CDR2 LQKENI come from the germline V gene. CDR3 sequence reads: CASSPLRNTEAFF. The CDR3 DNA reads TGTGCCAGCTCACCTTTGAGGAACACTGAAGCTTTCTTT.

This chain uses TRBV19 with TRBJ2-6; TRBD1 matches 7 bases. The CDR3 covers 16 residues. J was trimmed by 2 bases and V by 5 bases; bases with no gene match: 6. The germline V gene has CDR1 LNHDA and CDR2 SQIVND (reference sequence). The CDR3 DNA reads as TGTGCCAGTAGTCTCCCTGGACAGGCTGGGGCCAACGTCCTGACTTTC. Its translation: CASSLPGQAGANVLTF.

This clone has a single count. J is TRBJ1-1 and V is TRBV27; no clear D gene. This CDR3 comprises 13 residues. With 5 bases removed from V and 1 base from J, the gap between germline ends came to 8 bases. Germline CDR1 is MNHEY and CDR2 is SMNVEV (reference sequence). CDR3 amino acids: CASSPSENTEAFF. CDR3 DNA: TGTGCCAGCAGTCCTTCAGAGAACACTGAAGCTTTCTTT.

This sequence joins TRBV14 and TRBJ2-3; the match to TRBD1 covers 8 bases. The germline CDR1 and CDR2 sequences are SGHDN and FVKESK. V lost 2 bases, J lost 0 bases, and 7 bases stayed unmatched. The CDR3 contains 17 residues. CDR3 nucleotide sequence: TGTGCCAGCAGCCAACGCGTTCGGACAGGGAGCACAGATACGCAGTATTTT. Protein: CASSQRVRTGSTDTQYF.

This sequence joins TRBV4-1 and TRBJ2-3; TRBD1 is a possible D gene (5 bases). The CDR3 spans 15 residues. Germline V lookup: CDR1 MGHRA, CDR2 YSYEKL. V was trimmed by 1 base and J by 2 bases, leaving 10 bases between them. The CDR3 nucleotides are TGCGCCAGCAGCCAAGCGACAGCGTACACAGATACGCAGTATTTT. Amino acids: CASSQATAYTDTQYF.

V is TRBV10-3 and J is TRBJ1-6; 9 bases match TRBD1. Per germline, CDR1 ENHRY and CDR2 SYGVKD. Trimming took 8 bases from V and 7 from J; bases not matched to a gene: 6. The CDR3 loop spans 14 amino acids. CDR3 DNA: TGTGCCATCCGGGACAGGGAGGAGAATTCACCCCTCCACTTT. It codes for CAIRDREENSPLHF.

This chain uses TRBV5-1 with TRBJ1-5; TRBD1 matches 7 bases. Trimming at V came to 0 bases and at J to 7 bases, leaving 7 bases not matched to a gene. The V gene's germline CDR1 is SGHRS and CDR2 YFSETQ. The CDR3 spans 15 residues. The DNA of the CDR3 is TGCGCCAGCAGCTTGGGGGACAGCCGGGACCAGCCCCAGCATTTT. This encodes CASSLGDSRDQPQHF.

The chain joins TRBV10-3 to TRBJ1-2; possibly TRBD1 for D (5 bases). The CDR3 totals 13 residues. Germline CDR1 is ENHRY and CDR2 is SYGVKD. V lost 7 bases, J lost 2 bases, and 11 bases lay in between. The CDR3 is CAITGAENYGYTF. The CDR3 coding sequence is TGTGCCATCACTGGGGCAGAGAACTATGGCTACACCTTC.

J is TRBJ1-1 and V is TRBV19, with 7 bases lining up with TRBD1. Trimming took 0 bases from V and 4 from J; bases not matched to a gene: 5. CDR1 and CDR2 from the germline V gene are LNHDA and SQIVND (reference sequence). This CDR3 has 15 residues. CDR3 coding DNA: TGTGCCAGTAGTATAGATCTATCAGGGGGCACTGAAGCTTTCTTT. As protein: CASSIDLSGGTEAFF.

The chain combines TRBV13 with TRBJ1-3; D is uncertain. The CDR3 consists of 12 residues. With 0 bases removed from V and 7 bases from J, the gap between germline ends came to 4 bases. Germline CDR1 and CDR2: PRHDT and FYEKMQ (reference sequence). For the CDR3, the DNA is TGTGCCAGCAGCTTAGGGCAGAACACCATATATTTT. It is translated as CASSLGQNTIYF.

V gene TRBV14 combines with J gene TRBJ1-4; the D gene is possibly TRBD1 (5 bases). Germline loops: CDR1 SGHDN, CDR2 FVKESK. V lost 1 base and J lost 3, with 12 bases in between. The CDR3 runs 16 residues. The CDR3 DNA reads TGTGCCAGCAGCCAAGCCCCGAGACAGTCTAATGAAAAACTGTTTTTT. It translates to CASSQAPRQSNEKLFF.

V gene TRBV12-3 or TRBV12-4 combines with J gene TRBJ1-3; D is ambiguous. V lost 6 bases, J lost 4 bases, and 7 bases lay in between. The CDR3 runs to 12 residues. The CDR3 nucleotides are TGTGCCAGCAGCCGCGAAGGAAACACCATATATTTT. It codes for CASSREGNTIYF.

The CDR3 DNA follows: TGTGCCAGCAGCTTAACAGAGGGGAACACTGAAGCTTTCTTT. Translated: CASSLTEGNTEAFF. The gene calls are TRBV7-3 and TRBJ1-1; D gene ambiguous. CDR3 length equals 14 residues. Germline V gene data show CDR1 as SGHTA and CDR2 as FQGTGA. The V end was cut by 0 bases, the J end by 1 base, with 6 bases between.

V and J are TRBV19 and TRBJ1-1, with D unclear. V was clipped by 6 bases and J by 3 bases, with 5 bases between them. CDR3 length: 11 residues. Germline CDR1 reads LNHDA; CDR2 reads SQIVND (reference sequence). CDR3 sequence (DNA): TGTGCCAGTAGGACTGACACTGAAGCTTTCTTT. Translating gives CASRTDTEAFF.

The V call is TRBV2, the J call TRBJ1-1; tentatively, D is TRBD1 (6 bases). Trimming cost V 2 bases and J 9 bases, with 13 bases left between them. CDR1 SNHLY and CDR2 FYNNEI come from the germline V gene. CDR3 length: 13 amino acids. The CDR3 reads CASSEQGPNKAFF. In DNA form, the CDR3 reads TGTGCCAGCAGTGAACAGGGGCCAAATAAAGCTTTCTTT.